The 22 T cell receptor beta chains reported below all come from one sample, sequenced in a study of blood T cell repertoires in COVID-19. The table came from immunoSEQ multiplex PCR; TCRdb's copy has only in-frame clones and leaves some out. The profile shows around 120,000 clones, about 83% of them singletons. The sequencing input was peripheral blood. The receptors were sampled from a man aged 35 to 55 with active or convalescent COVID-19.

The chain couples TRBV7-3 to TRBJ2-1, with D possibly matching TRBD1 (5 bases). V gave up 5 bases and J gave up 8 bases, with 13 bases separating them. The CDR3 totals 13 residues. Germline-derived CDR1 and CDR2 are SGHTA and FQGTGA. Here the CDR3 DNA reads TGTGCCAGCAGCCAAGGGGTATACGATGAGCAGTTCTTC. Protein product: CASSQGVYDEQFF.

This rearrangement joins TRBV5-1 to TRBJ2-5, with 8 nucleotides matching TRBD2. Losses at the gene ends were 1 base for V and 1 base for J; bases not matched to a gene: 21. The V gene's germline CDR1 is SGHRS and CDR2 YFSETQ. The CDR3 spans 21 residues. The CDR3 here is CASSLPAMDPGLVLVQETQYF. CDR3 in DNA: TGCGCCAGCAGCTTGCCTGCTATGGACCCGGGACTAGTTTTGGTCCAAGAGACCCAGTACTTC.

There are many counts of this clone. This chain links TRBV9 with TRBJ2-7; 10 bases are a match to TRBD2. The germline gives CDR1 SGDLS, CDR2 YYNGEE. Unmatched junction bases numbered 4, after V lost 0 bases and J lost 4 bases. This CDR3 is 15 amino acids long. CDR3 in amino acids: CASSVAASGGYEQYF. CDR3 sequence (DNA): TGTGCCAGCAGCGTAGCGGCTAGCGGGGGATACGAGCAGTACTTC.

The gene calls are TRBV5-1 and TRBJ2-5, with TRBD2 matching 10 bases. Germline lookup yields CDR1 SGHRS and CDR2 YFSETQ. J lost 1 base, V lost 3 bases, and 6 bases had no gene match. The CDR3 spans 16 residues. This chain's CDR3 is CASSSIAGGLQETQYF. The DNA for the CDR3 is TGCGCCAGCAGCTCCATAGCGGGGGGCCTCCAAGAGACCCAGTACTTC.

The chain couples TRBV5-1 to TRBJ2-3; 8 bases are a match to TRBD2. The junction had 8 bases not matched to a gene; V was cut back by 0 bases and J by 2 bases. CDR1 and CDR2 from the germline V gene are SGHRS and YFSETQ. The CDR3 length is 17 residues. The CDR3 coding sequence is TGCGCCAGCAGCTTGGGCAGCGGGGGAGCGGTCACAGATACGCAGTATTTT. Translation: CASSLGSGGAVTDTQYF.

The gene calls are TRBV11-1 and TRBJ2-7; D possibly corresponds to TRBD2 (6 bases). The length of the CDR3 is 14 residues. The germline gives CDR1 SGHAT, CDR2 FQDESV (reference sequence). Trimming removed 7 bases from V and 5 bases from J, with 18 bases in between. The DNA for the CDR3 is TGTGCCAGCACTAAAGGAGGGATCTTACACGAGCAGTACTTC. This gives the protein CASTKGGILHEQYF.

V is TRBV10-3 and J is TRBJ2-2; 8 bases align to TRBD2. The ends lost 4 bases at V and 6 bases at J; junction bases unmatched: 4. Germline V gene sequence: CDR1 ENHRY, CDR2 SYGVKD. The CDR3 is made up of 14 amino acids. As DNA, the CDR3 is TGTGCCATCAGTGGGCGGGGGGAATCCGGGGAGCTGTTTTTT. Its translation is CAISGRGESGELFF.

The rearrangement joins TRBV5-4 to TRBJ2-5; D is possibly TRBD2 (7 bases). The CDR3 loop spans 14 amino acids. Trimming pared 5 bases from V and 8 bases from J, leaving 19 bases between. Germline CDR1 and CDR2: SGHNT and YYREEE (reference sequence). The CDR3 DNA is TGTGCCAGCAGGCAAGGGGGGGGATATAGCACCCAGTACTTC. This codes for CASRQGGGYSTQYF.

The rearrangement links TRBV7-2 to TRBJ1-3; 9 bases align to TRBD1. Per germline, CDR1 SGHTA and CDR2 FQGNSA. V lost 6 bases to trimming and J lost 5 bases; unmatched junction nucleotides: 11. The CDR3 runs 16 residues. Here the CDR3 reads CASRKTGGAERNTIYF. CDR3 bases: TGTGCCAGCAGAAAAACAGGGGGCGCGGAAAGAAACACCATATATTTT.

The CDR3 DNA is TGCGCCAGCAGCTTGTCTACTCAGGCGGGAACCGGGGAGCTGTTTTTT. Its protein is CASSLSTQAGTGELFF. V is TRBV5-1 and J is TRBJ2-2; TRBD2 might be the D (6 bases). Germline V gene lookup returns CDR1 SGHRS and CDR2 YFSETQ. The ends were cut back, 1 base at V and 5 bases at J, with 15 bases in the middle. CDR3 length: 16 residues.

The V and J genes are TRBV19 and TRBJ2-7; D possibly corresponds to TRBD2 (6 bases). This CDR3 spans 14 amino acids. CDR1 LNHDA and CDR2 SQIVND come from the germline V gene (reference sequence). V lost 5 bases to trimming and J lost 5 bases, with 16 bases between them. The DNA for the CDR3 is TGTGCCAGTAGTGAGGCCGGGGAGGTTCACGAGCAGTACTTC. Its translation: CASSEAGEVHEQYF.

This chain links TRBV5-1 with TRBJ1-3; D is perhaps TRBD1 (6 bases). Trimming shortened V by 3 bases and J by 0 bases, and 16 bases separated the two germline ends. The germline gives CDR1 SGHRS, CDR2 YFSETQ. CDR3 length equals 17 residues. The CDR3 is CASSSQLQGSSGNTIYF. The DNA for the CDR3 is TGCGCCAGCAGCTCCCAACTACAGGGATCCTCTGGAAACACCATATATTTT.

The chain combines TRBV29-1 with TRBJ1-5; 7 bases align to TRBD1. The CDR3 has 16 residues. Per the germline V gene, CDR1 is SQVTM and CDR2 is ANQGSEA. V was pared by 7 bases and J by 0 bases, with 12 bases of the junction left unmatched. In nucleotides, the CDR3 is TGCAGCGGTCGGGACAGTCCCCCTCATAGCAATCAGCCCCAGCATTTT. Protein: CSGRDSPPHSNQPQHF. The whole variable domain, filled in from reference TRBV29-1 and TRBJ1-5, reads SAVISQKPSRDICQRGTSLTIQCQVDSQVTMMFWYRQQPGQSLTLIATANQGSEATYESGFVIDKFPISRPNLTFSTLTVSNMSPEDSSIYLCSGRDSPPHSNQPQHFGDGTRLSIL.

The genes are TRBV7-3 and TRBJ2-3, with D perhaps TRBD2 (6 bases). V dropped 2 bases and J dropped 5 bases, with 11 bases sitting between them. Germline V gene data show CDR1 as SGHTA and CDR2 as FQGTGA. The CDR3 sequence is 14 residues long. CDR3: CASSLDGRGDTQYF. In nucleotides, the CDR3 is TGTGCCAGCAGCTTAGACGGGAGAGGAGATACGCAGTATTTT.

This chain uses TRBV5-1 with TRBJ1-5; D uncertain. The germline CDR1 and CDR2 sequences are SGHRS and YFSETQ. This CDR3 has 13 amino acids. V was pared by 4 bases and J by 4 bases, with 9 bases between. In nucleotides, the CDR3 is TGCGCCAGCAGCCCCTTCGGGAATCAGCCCCAGCATTTT. It translates to CASSPFGNQPQHF. Full variable domain (remainder filled in from reference TRBV5-1 and TRBJ1-5): KAGVTQTPRYLIKTRGQQVTLSCSPISGHRSVSWYQQTPGQGLQFLFEYFSETQRNKGNFPGRFSGRQFSNSRSEMNVSTLELGDSALYLCASSPFGNQPQHFGDGTRLSIL.

V usage is TRBV4-1 and J usage is TRBJ2-1; D gene ambiguous. Germline loops: CDR1 MGHRA, CDR2 YSYEKL. The CDR3 extends over 16 amino acids. The germline V and J ends were trimmed by 0 bases and 0 bases, with 9 bases remaining between them. The CDR3 region is CASSQDRRSSYNEQFF. CDR3 DNA sequence: TGCGCCAGCAGCCAAGATCGACGGAGCTCCTACAATGAGCAGTTCTTC.

The rearrangement uses TRBV6-5 and TRBJ2-5; TRBD1 is a possible D gene (6 bases). There are 15 residues in the CDR3. CDR1 and CDR2 from the germline V gene are MNHEY and SVGAGI. The V end lost 2 bases, the J end lost 5 bases, and 15 bases lay between the germline ends. The CDR3 loop reads CASSYVGAPRETQYF. The CDR3 nucleotides read TGTGCCAGCAGTTACGTGGGGGCGCCCCGGGAGACCCAGTACTTC.

The CDR3 loop reads CASKTGGIGGYTF. The CDR3 DNA reads TGTGCCAGCAAGACAGGGGGAATTGGTGGCTACACCTTC. The chain employs TRBV6-5 and TRBJ1-2; the match to TRBD1 covers 9 bases. Germline CDR1 reads MNHEY; CDR2 reads SVGAGI. V lost 7 bases, J lost 7 bases, and 7 bases stayed unmatched. The CDR3 length is 13 residues.

The gene calls are TRBV6-1 and TRBJ2-3; 7 bases are a match to TRBD2. The junction had 8 bases not matched to a gene; V was cut back by 2 bases and J by 3 bases. CDR1 and CDR2 (germline): MNHNS, SASEGT. The CDR3 is made up of 16 amino acids. CDR3 sequence (DNA): TGTGCCAGCAGTGAACTCGCTAGCGGCGGTACAGATACGCAGTATTTT. Protein sequence: CASSELASGGTDTQYF.

The chain combines TRBV11-1 with TRBJ2-1; weak D call: TRBD1 (6 bases). The CDR3 sequence is 16 residues long. CDR1 SGHAT and CDR2 FQDESV come from the germline V gene (reference sequence). V was pared by 0 bases and J by 6 bases, with 15 bases between. In DNA, the CDR3 is TGTGCCAGCAGCTTAGCAACAGGGTTTGGGGTCAATGAGCAGTTCTTC. This encodes CASSLATGFGVNEQFF.

This chain uses TRBV10-3 with TRBJ1-2; D is unclear. This CDR3 spans 13 amino acids. The V end lost 5 bases, the J end lost 0 bases, and 7 bases lay between the germline ends. Germline V gene data show CDR1 as ENHRY and CDR2 as SYGVKD. The CDR3 coding sequence is TGTGCCATCAGTACGGGTACTAACTATGGCTACACCTTC. Protein: CAISTGTNYGYTF.

This clone appeared a single time. The chain has TRBV4-3 and TRBJ2-5; TRBD2 matches 8 bases. The CDR3 extends over 16 amino acids. V dropped 3 bases and J dropped 2; count of bases not matched to a gene: 8. The germline V gene encodes CDR1 LGHNA and CDR2 YSLEER. The CDR3, as DNA: TGCGCCAGCAGCCAGGGGCGGGGGGCTCATCAAGAGACCCAGTACTTC. It codes for CASSQGRGAHQETQYF.